The 32 T cell receptor beta chains below all came from one sample that was sequenced in a study of blood T cell repertoires in COVID-19. Assay: immunoSEQ multiplex PCR; the TCRdb copy retains only in-frame clones and omits some. The table lists around 190,000 clones, over 75% of them singletons. The sequenced material came from peripheral blood. These receptors all come from a woman aged 45-65 years with acute or convalescent COVID-19.

The chain carries TRBV27 and TRBJ1-2, with 9 bases aligning to TRBD1. V was pared by 6 bases and J by 9 bases, with 8 bases of the junction left unmatched. Per germline, CDR1 MNHEY and CDR2 SMNVEV (reference sequence). This CDR3 is 13 amino acids long. CDR3 residues: CASSPGTGFRYTF. The CDR3 nucleotides read TGTGCCAGCAGCCCCGGGACAGGGTTTCGCTACACCTTC.

This chain links TRBV18 with TRBJ2-7, with no clear D. The CDR3 totals 14 residues. Trimming cost V 5 bases and J 2 bases, with 13 bases left between them. Per the germline V gene, CDR1 is KGHSH and CDR2 is LQKENI. As DNA, the CDR3 is TGTGCCAGCTCAGGCAGTCGAGGAGCCTACGAGCAGTACTTC. As protein: CASSGSRGAYEQYF.

The rearrangement joins TRBV2 to TRBJ2-3; maybe TRBD2 (5 bases). From germline, CDR1 is SNHLY and CDR2 FYNNEI. The V and J ends lost 7 bases and 3 bases respectively, with 17 bases between them. CDR3 length: 15 residues. Here the CDR3 reads CASTLRELVTDTQYF. CDR3 DNA sequence: TGTGCCAGCACCCTAAGGGAGTTAGTAACAGATACGCAGTATTTT.

The genes are TRBV6-5 and TRBJ2-3, with TRBD2 matching 7 bases. Germline V gene lookup returns CDR1 MNHEY and CDR2 SVGAGI. V was pared by 8 bases and J by 2 bases, with 4 bases of the junction left unmatched. The CDR3 is 13 amino acids. The CDR3 is CASFSGVTDTQYF. The CDR3 DNA reads TGTGCCAGCTTCAGCGGGGTCACAGATACGCAGTATTTT.

This clone has more than one count but fewer than ten. The rearrangement links TRBV6-5 to TRBJ1-6; 7 bases are shared with TRBD1. Germline V gene data show CDR1 as MNHEY and CDR2 as SVGAGI. The CDR3 is 16 residues long. V gave up 0 bases and J gave up 7 bases; unmatched junction bases: 6. The CDR3 here is CASSYSRTGGNSPLHF. The CDR3 bases are TGTGCCAGCAGTTACTCGAGGACAGGAGGGAATTCACCCCTCCACTTT.

V usage is TRBV30 and J usage is TRBJ1-5, with D possibly matching TRBD1 (5 bases). Trimming took 1 base from V and 4 from J, leaving 14 bases between them. CDR1 and CDR2 (germline): GTSNPN, SVGIG (reference sequence). This CDR3 comprises 15 residues. The CDR3, as DNA: TGTGCCTGGAGTGGGGGCGGGAAGGAGAATCAGCCCCAGCATTTT. Amino acids: CAWSGGGKENQPQHF.

V gene TRBV19 combines with J gene TRBJ2-1; no clear D. The CDR3 runs to 14 residues. The V gene lost 5 bases and the J gene lost 0 bases, with 8 bases spanning the gap. Looked up from germline, CDR1 is LNHDA and CDR2 is SQIVND (reference sequence). The CDR3 loop reads CASSLASSYNEQFF. CDR3 DNA sequence: TGTGCCAGTAGTCTGGCCAGCTCCTACAATGAGCAGTTCTTC.

The chain has TRBV6-6 and TRBJ2-7; D is perhaps TRBD1 (6 bases). The V gene's germline CDR1 is MNHNY and CDR2 SVGAGI (reference sequence). V was pared by 7 bases and J by 3 bases, with 16 bases between. The CDR3 spans 14 residues. CDR3: CASTSPGHGYEQYF. The CDR3 DNA is TGTGCCAGCACCTCACCGGGACACGGCTACGAGCAGTACTTC.

This sequence joins TRBV18 and TRBJ2-7; no clear D gene. This CDR3 has 13 residues. V lost 3 bases and J 4 bases, leaving 10 bases between the germline ends. Germline assignment: CDR1 KGHSH and CDR2 LQKENI. The CDR3, as DNA: TGTGCCAGCTCACCTAGCCCGACTTACGAGCAGTACTTC. Residues: CASSPSPTYEQYF.

This sequence joins TRBV6-2 or TRBV6-3 and TRBJ2-1; 9 nucleotides match TRBD2. This CDR3 comprises 15 residues. Trimming removed 6 bases from V and 4 bases from J; junction bases left unmatched: 7. CDR1 and CDR2 from the germline V gene are MNHEY and SVGEGT. The CDR3 spells CASSLLAGLYNEQFF. As DNA, the CDR3 is TGTGCCAGCAGCCTTCTAGCGGGACTATACAATGAGCAGTTCTTC.

This chain connects TRBV19 to TRBJ1-5, with 7 nucleotides matching TRBD1. The trim removed 8 bases at V and 4 bases at J, leaving 8 bases unmatched. The germline V gene encodes CDR1 LNHDA and CDR2 SQIVND (reference sequence). CDR3 size: 14 residues. The DNA of the CDR3 is TGTGCCAGTCGTTCACAGGGGTGGAATCAGCCCCAGCATTTT. Its protein is CASRSQGWNQPQHF.

The rearrangement joins TRBV11-3 to TRBJ2-3, with D possibly TRBD1 on 5 matching bases. Trimming shortened V by 1 base and J by 4 bases, and 6 bases separated the two germline ends. Germline V CDR1 and CDR2: SGHNT, YENEEA. This CDR3 has 13 residues. Written as DNA, the CDR3 is TGTGCCAGCAGCTTAGGGGGCCCAGATACGCAGTATTTT. As protein: CASSLGGPDTQYF.

The rearrangement joins TRBV29-1 to TRBJ1-3, with no clear D. V was cut by 1 base and J by 1 base, with 8 bases left in between. The germline V gene has CDR1 SQVTM and CDR2 ANQGSEA. The CDR3 extends over 14 amino acids. The CDR3 nucleotides are TGCAGCGTTGAAGGGACTGCATCTGGAAACACCATATATTTT. The encoded protein is CSVEGTASGNTIYF.

This clone was detected once. The chain carries TRBV4-3 and TRBJ2-7, with D possibly matching TRBD2 (6 bases). CDR1 is LGHNA, CDR2 YSLEER, per germline. This CDR3 contains 15 residues. V lost 0 bases, J lost 1 base, and 10 bases lay in between. The CDR3 is CASSQEFRGSYEQYF. CDR3 DNA sequence: TGCGCCAGCAGCCAAGAATTTCGGGGGTCCTACGAGCAGTACTTC.

The chain recombines TRBV30 with TRBJ2-7; 13 positions match TRBD2. The germline V gene has CDR1 GTSNPN and CDR2 SVGIG (reference sequence). The CDR3 sequence is 14 residues long. V was clipped by 5 bases and J by 9 bases; unmatched bases: 10. CDR3 sequence reads: CAWAGLAGAGVQYF. The CDR3, as DNA: TGTGCCTGGGCAGGACTAGCGGGGGCAGGGGTGCAGTACTTC. The full variable domain, in which reference TRBV30 and TRBJ2-7 provide the parts outside the CDR3, is SQTIHQWPATLVQPVGSPLSLECTVEGTSNPNLYWYRQAAGRGLQLLFYSVGIGQISSEVPQNLSASRPQDRQFILSSKKLLLSDSGFYLCAWAGLAGAGVQYFGPGTRLTVT.

The CDR3 DNA follows: TGTGCCAGTAGTAAATTCGCCGGGACAGTAAACTACGAGCAGTACTTC. The encoded protein is CASSKFAGTVNYEQYF. The chain links TRBV19 to TRBJ2-7; the match to TRBD1 covers 7 bases. The trim removed 4 bases at V and 3 bases at J, leaving 12 bases unmatched. The CDR3 runs to 16 residues. Germline CDR1 and CDR2: LNHDA and SQIVND (reference sequence).

The chain employs TRBV4-1 and TRBJ1-4; D perhaps matches TRBD1 (6 bases). This CDR3 spans 14 amino acids. Germline values: CDR1 MGHRA, CDR2 YSYEKL. V lost 4 bases to trimming and J lost 6 bases, with 12 bases between them. The CDR3 spells CASSLQGGYEKLFF. The CDR3 coding sequence is TGCGCCAGCAGCCTACAGGGAGGGTATGAAAAACTGTTTTTT.

The V and J genes are TRBV19 and TRBJ2-1, with 7 bases matching TRBD2. Germline V gene data show CDR1 as LNHDA and CDR2 as SQIVND (reference sequence). Germline trimming cut 3 bases from V and 9 bases from J; bases unmatched to any gene: 8. This CDR3 region has 14 residues. CDR3 amino acids: CASSIPTSIVEQFF. In nucleotides, the CDR3 is TGTGCCAGTAGTATCCCGACTAGCATTGTTGAGCAGTTCTTC.

This chain connects TRBV11-2 to TRBJ2-3; 16 bases map to TRBD2. J was trimmed by 6 bases and V by 5 bases; bases with no gene match: 5. CDR3 length equals 16 residues. In germline, CDR1 is SGHAT, CDR2 FQNNGV. The CDR3 sequence is CASSEGLAGGQDTQYF. The CDR3 DNA follows: TGTGCCAGCAGCGAGGGACTAGCGGGAGGGCAGGATACGCAGTATTTT.

V gene TRBV27 combines with J gene TRBJ1-2, with 10 bases matching TRBD1. Germline V CDR1 and CDR2: MNHEY, SMNVEV (reference sequence). V lost 4 bases to trimming and J lost 8 bases; unmatched junction nucleotides: 10. The CDR3 is 15 amino acids. CDR3 nucleotides: TGTGCCAGCAGTTCCCCGACAGGGGGCACGTACGGCTACACCTTC. Its protein is CASSSPTGGTYGYTF.

The chain employs TRBV7-9 and TRBJ2-1; TRBD1 is a possible D gene (6 bases). CDR3 length: 15 amino acids. Germline V gene data show CDR1 as SEHNR and CDR2 as FQNEAQ (reference sequence). V gave up 3 bases and J gave up 1 base, with 10 bases separating them. The CDR3, as DNA: TGTGCCAGCAGCTTCAAGGGGGTGTCCTACAATGAGCAGTTCTTC. It translates to CASSFKGVSYNEQFF. The full variable domain, its missing parts supplied by reference TRBV7-9 and TRBJ2-1, is DTGVSQNPRHKITKRGQNVTFRCDPISEHNRLYWYRQTLGQGPEFLTYFQNEAQLEKSRLLSDRFSAERPKGSFSTLEIQRTEQGDSAMYLCASSFKGVSYNEQFFGPGTRLTVL.

The V call is TRBV19, the J call TRBJ2-1; TRBD2 agrees at 8 bases. Unmatched junction bases numbered 6, after V lost 5 bases and J lost 9 bases. Germline CDR1 and CDR2: LNHDA and SQIVND (reference sequence). The CDR3 covers 13 residues. The CDR3 is CASSSLAGSEQFF. In DNA form, the CDR3 reads TGTGCCAGTAGTTCATTAGCGGGGAGTGAGCAGTTCTTC.

V gene TRBV6-5 combines with J gene TRBJ2-1; TRBD1 matches at 7 bases. Unmatched junction bases numbered 14, after V lost 2 bases and J lost 10 bases. Germline V gives CDR1 MNHEY, CDR2 SVGAGI. The CDR3 runs 16 residues. The CDR3 protein is CASSYGPYRGLGEQFF. The CDR3 DNA sequence: TGTGCCAGCAGTTACGGTCCTTATAGGGGGCTTGGGGAGCAGTTCTTC.

DNA of the CDR3: TGTGCCAGCAGTCTCGGGACTAGATTAGGTGAGCAGTTCTTC. Translated, it gives CASSLGTRLGEQFF. The chain carries TRBV6-1 and TRBJ2-1; 8 positions match TRBD2. Germline assignment: CDR1 MNHNS and CDR2 SASEGT. The CDR3 spans 14 residues. V lost 5 bases to trimming and J lost 9 bases; unmatched junction nucleotides: 9.

The chain's CDR3 is CASSDQGLTQYF. The CDR3 DNA sequence: TGTGCCAGCAGTGATCAGGGGCTTACGCAGTATTTT. This sequence joins TRBV6-1 and TRBJ2-3; tentatively, D is TRBD1 (6 bases). Trimming stripped 3 bases from V and 8 bases from J, with 9 bases between. This CDR3 comprises 12 residues. In germline, CDR1 is MNHNS, CDR2 SASEGT.

The chain is built from TRBV28 and TRBJ2-5; 9 bases are a match to TRBD2. V was pared by 2 bases and J by 5 bases, with 9 bases of the junction left unmatched. The CDR3 consists of 16 residues. CDR1 and CDR2 (germline): MDHEN, SYDVKM. CDR3 residues: CASSLRGGRAFETQYF. CDR3 sequence (DNA): TGTGCCAGCAGTTTAAGGGGCGGGAGGGCCTTCGAGACCCAGTACTTC.

The genes are TRBV6-2 or TRBV6-3 and TRBJ1-5; D call uncertain. Deletions cut 2 bases from V and 0 bases from J, with 11 bases between. CDR1 and CDR2 from the germline V gene are MNHEY and SVGEGT. CDR3 size: 16 residues. The CDR3 protein is CASSYGQVYSNQPQHF. The CDR3, as DNA: TGTGCCAGCAGTTACGGGCAGGTGTATAGCAATCAGCCCCAGCATTTT.

The genes are TRBV28 and TRBJ1-1; possible D gene TRBD1, 6 bases. The CDR3 spans 13 residues. The V gene's germline CDR1 is MDHEN and CDR2 SYDVKM. V lost 4 bases to trimming and J lost 10 bases, with 16 bases between them. DNA for the CDR3: TGTGCCAGCAGTTCTCCCATCCCAGGGGTAGCTTTCTTT. Protein: CASSSPIPGVAFF.

This clone occurred many times. The rearrangement links TRBV15 to TRBJ1-2, with unresolved D. The CDR3 is 15 amino acids. CDR1 LNHNV and CDR2 YYDKDF come from the germline V gene (reference sequence). Trimming removed 1 base at V and 4 bases at J, with 13 bases between. The CDR3 DNA reads TGTGCCACCAGCAGAGCGGGAGTCCGGGGCTATGGCTACACCTTC. This encodes CATSRAGVRGYGYTF.

The chain has TRBV30 and TRBJ1-6, with 8 bases aligning to TRBD1. The germline V gene encodes CDR1 GTSNPN and CDR2 SVGIG (reference sequence). This CDR3 region has 15 residues. Trimming at V came to 2 bases and at J to 10 bases, leaving 10 bases not matched to a gene. CDR3: CAWSPLRTGISPLHF. The CDR3 coding sequence is TGTGCCTGGAGTCCCCTGCGGACAGGGATATCACCCCTCCACTTT.

The rearrangement links TRBV7-2 to TRBJ2-2; the D gene is possibly TRBD2 (5 bases). This CDR3 spans 14 amino acids. Germline-derived CDR1 and CDR2 are SGHTA and FQGNSA. V was cut by 1 base and J by 4 bases, with 7 bases left in between. CDR3 amino acids: CASSLGGFTGELFF. DNA of the CDR3: TGTGCCAGCAGCTTAGGAGGGTTCACCGGGGAGCTGTTTTTT. The full variable domain, in which reference TRBV7-2 and TRBJ2-2 provide the parts outside the CDR3, is GAGVSQSPSNKVTEKGKDVELRCDPISGHTALYWYRQSLGQGLEFLIYFQGNSAPDKSGLPSDRFSAERTGGSVSTLTIQRTQQEDSAVYLCASSLGGFTGELFFGEGSRLTVL.

The chain joins TRBV5-1 to TRBJ1-5, with a possible D match to TRBD1 (5 bases). The length of the CDR3 is 15 residues. Germline V gene sequence: CDR1 SGHRS, CDR2 YFSETQ. V lost 4 bases and J 1 base, leaving 12 bases between the germline ends. The CDR3 nucleotides read TGCGCCAGCAGCCCGGACCAGGGAAGCAATCAGCCCCAGCATTTT. Protein: CASSPDQGSNQPQHF.